The T cell receptor beta chain under discussion was sequenced for a study of OX40 agonist ivuxolimab in advanced cancers. Study overall: Two patients with cutaneous melanoma and one with hepatocellular carcinoma, three in total, showed partial responses.

This clone was counted once. Its antigen is unidentified. Study-wide findings and caveats: CD8+ T cells averaged more expanded clones than CD4+.

TCRdb keeps only in-frame clones here, not all; method: immunoSEQ multiplex PCR. This sample has tens of thousands of clones; about 88% occur once, and the top ten carry about 12%. CDR1 is SGHTA, CDR2 FQGNSA, per germline. The length of the CDR3 is 14 residues. Trimming left V 2 bases short and J 8 bases short, with 13 bases between. The receptor was derived from an adult with an advanced solid tumor such as melanoma, head and neck, liver or kidney cancer. The sample was CD4+ or CD8+ T cells sorted from blood, taken in a trial of the OX40 agonist ivuxolimab. This sequence joins TRBV7-2 and TRBJ2-1; D could derive from TRBD1 or TRBD2 (7 bases each). The CDR3 sequence: CASSLFQGGDEQFF. The CDR3, as DNA: TGTGCCAGCAGCTTATTCCAGGGGGGGGATGAGCAGTTCTTC.